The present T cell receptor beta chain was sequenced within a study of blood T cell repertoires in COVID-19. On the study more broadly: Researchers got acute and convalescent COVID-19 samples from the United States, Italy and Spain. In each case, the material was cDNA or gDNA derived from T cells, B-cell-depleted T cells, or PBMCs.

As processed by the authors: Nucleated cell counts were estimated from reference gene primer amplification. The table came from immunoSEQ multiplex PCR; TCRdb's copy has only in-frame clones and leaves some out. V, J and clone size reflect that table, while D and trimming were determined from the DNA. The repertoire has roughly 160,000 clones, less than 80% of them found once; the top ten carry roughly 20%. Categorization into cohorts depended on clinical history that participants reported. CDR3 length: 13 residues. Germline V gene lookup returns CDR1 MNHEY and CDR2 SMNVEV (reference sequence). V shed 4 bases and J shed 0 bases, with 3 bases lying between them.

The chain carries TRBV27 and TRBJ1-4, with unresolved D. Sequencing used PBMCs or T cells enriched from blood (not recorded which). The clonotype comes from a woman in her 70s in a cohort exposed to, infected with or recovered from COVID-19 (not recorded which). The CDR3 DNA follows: TGTGCCAGCAGTTCTTCAACTAATGAAAAACTGTTTTTT. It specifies CASSSSTNEKLFF. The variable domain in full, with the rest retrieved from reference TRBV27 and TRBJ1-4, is EAQVTQNPRYLITVTGKKLTVTCSQNMNHEYMSWYRQDPGLGLRQIYYSMNVEVTDKGDVPEGYKVSRKEKRNFPLILESPSPNQTSLYFCASSSSTNEKLFFGSGTQLSVL.